This TCR beta chain was recorded in a study of blood T cell repertoires in COVID-19. TCRdb keeps only in-frame clones here, not all; method: immunoSEQ multiplex PCR. This sample yields 85,000 to 120,000 clones, of which more than 85% are seen a single time; 3% belongs to the top ten. The CDR3 contains 12 residues. The V gene's germline CDR1 is SGHRS and CDR2 YFSETQ. Deletions cut 2 bases from V and 4 bases from J, with 6 bases between. The sample taken for sequencing was peripheral blood. The chain combines TRBV5-1 with TRBJ1-2; TRBD1 might be the D (5 bases). This receptor was obtained from a man aged 50-59 years with active or convalescent COVID-19. The CDR3 nucleotides read TGCGCCAGCAGCTTTGACAGCTATGGCTACACCTTC. This gives the protein CASSFDSYGYTF.